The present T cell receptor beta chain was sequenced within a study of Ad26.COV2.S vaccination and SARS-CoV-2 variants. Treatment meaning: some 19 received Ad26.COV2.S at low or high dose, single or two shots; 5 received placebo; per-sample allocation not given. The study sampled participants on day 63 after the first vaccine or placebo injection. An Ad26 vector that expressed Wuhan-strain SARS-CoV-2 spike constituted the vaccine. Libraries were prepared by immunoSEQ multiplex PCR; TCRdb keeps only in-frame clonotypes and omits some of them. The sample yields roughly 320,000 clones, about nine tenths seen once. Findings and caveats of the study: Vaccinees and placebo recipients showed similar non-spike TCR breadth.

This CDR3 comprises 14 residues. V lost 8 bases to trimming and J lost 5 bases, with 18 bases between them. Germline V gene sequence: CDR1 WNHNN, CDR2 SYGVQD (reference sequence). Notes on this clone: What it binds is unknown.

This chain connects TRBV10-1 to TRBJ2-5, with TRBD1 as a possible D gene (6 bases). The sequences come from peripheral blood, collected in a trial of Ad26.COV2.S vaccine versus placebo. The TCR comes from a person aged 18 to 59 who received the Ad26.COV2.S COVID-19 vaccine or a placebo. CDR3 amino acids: CASVCRGGIETQYF. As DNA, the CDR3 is TGCGCCAGCGTGTGCAGGGGTGGTATCGAGACCCAGTACTTC.